The clone carrying this T cell receptor (beta chain) showed up many times. Its cognate antigen is unknown. Constant-region reverse primers amplified full-length variable regions, followed by semi-nested Nested Universal Primer A PCR. MiXCR, run by TCRdb on the 5' RACE reads, gives a single entry per CDR3 protein. The table has tens of thousands of distinct CDR3 sequences, roughly 23% seen once; the top ten hold 4.3%. Treg sorting used a CD4+CD25+CD127-/low gate. There are 13 residues in the CDR3. Germline trimming cut 7 bases from V and 3 bases from J; bases unmatched to any gene: 3. The germline gives CDR1 MNHNS, CDR2 SASEGT. Study conclusions and caveats: Tumor-infiltrating Treg TCR alpha and beta sequences overlapped most with tumor naive CD4+ T cells, then blood naive. Tumor memory CD4+ T cell TCR gene usage clustered with blood and lymph node memory CD4+ cells and lymph node naive CD4+ cells.

Sequencing was carried out using Tregs sorted from a lymph node. The source of this sequence is a female donor with breast cancer. The V call is TRBV6-1, the J call TRBJ2-7; the match to TRBD2 covers 10 bases. The CDR3 loop reads CASIRTSGYEQYF. The CDR3 DNA reads TGTGCCAGCATTAGGACTAGCGGCTACGAGCAGTACTTC.